This TCR beta chain was identified in a study of cytomegalovirus exposure and HLA in healthy donors. Study-wide points: Presence/absence analysis assumed near-uniform sequencing depth across donors. According to a later analysis, donors in an Asian-associated ancestry cluster reportedly had fewer N-insertions than the 666-donor mean. Judged likely to be a sequencing artifact was a cluster of highly shared sequence variants.

Concerning this clone itself: Its antigen is unidentified.

CDR3 length: 13 residues. Trimming removed 7 bases from V and 7 bases from J; junction bases left unmatched: 4. The germline V gene encodes CDR1 LNHDA and CDR2 SQIVND (reference sequence). A multiplex PCR was run with 60 Vbeta primers and 13 Jbeta primers. Assay: immunoSEQ multiplex PCR; the TCRdb copy retains only in-frame clones and omits some. In the table there are about 120,000 clones, about two thirds of which are singletons. The J gene is TRBJ2-1, the V gene TRBV19; 10 bases align to TRBD1. Material for sequencing was PBMCs. The TCR originated in a man between 25 and 39 years old in good health and CMV-seronegative. The CDR3 spells CASTGTGANEQFF. CDR3 DNA sequence: TGTGCCAGTACTGGGACAGGGGCGAATGAGCAGTTCTTC. The full variable domain, completed using reference TRBV19 and TRBJ2-1, is DGGITQSPKYLFRKEGQNVTLSCEQNLNHDAMYWYRQDPGQGLRLIYYSQIVNDFQKGDIAEGYSVSREKKESFPLTVTSAQKNPTAFYLCASTGTGANEQFFGPGTRLTVL.